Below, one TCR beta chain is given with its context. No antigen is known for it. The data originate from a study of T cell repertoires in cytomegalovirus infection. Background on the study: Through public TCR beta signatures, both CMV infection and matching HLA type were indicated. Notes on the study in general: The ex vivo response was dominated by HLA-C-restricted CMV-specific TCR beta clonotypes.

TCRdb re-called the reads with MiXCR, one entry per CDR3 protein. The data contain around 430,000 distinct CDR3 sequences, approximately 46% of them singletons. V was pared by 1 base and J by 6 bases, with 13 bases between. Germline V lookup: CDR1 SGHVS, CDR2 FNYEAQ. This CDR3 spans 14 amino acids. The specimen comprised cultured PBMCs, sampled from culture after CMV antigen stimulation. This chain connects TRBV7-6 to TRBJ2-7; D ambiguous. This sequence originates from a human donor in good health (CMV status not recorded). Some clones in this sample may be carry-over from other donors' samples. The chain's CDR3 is CASSLGIEYGEQYF. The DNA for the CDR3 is TGTGCCAGCAGCTTAGGTATAGAATACGGCGAGCAGTACTTC.